Sequencing of this T cell receptor (beta chain) was carried out in a study of STAT5B mutations in CD4+ large granular lymphocyte leukemia. Study conclusions and caveats: 8/27 top patient clones versus 2/35 control clones were TRBV06-family. Patient CD4-sorted repertoires stayed more clonal than healthy ones after leukemic-clone removal.

The table lists this clone with a count of one. The antigen is not known. V dropped 0 bases and J dropped 2 bases, with 16 bases sitting between them. The CDR3 spans 17 residues. From germline, CDR1 is LGHNA and CDR2 YNFKEQ. Generated by immunoSEQ multiplex PCR, the TCRdb table keeps only in-frame clones and is missing some. The sample lists around 35,000 clones, approximately 74% occurring once. The chain joins TRBV4-2 to TRBJ2-5, with D uncertain. The sequence derives from a human donor in good health. Specimen: CD4+ T cells from blood buffy coats. The chain's CDR3 is CASSQDIAAEDQETQYF. For the CDR3, the DNA is TGTGCCAGCAGCCAAGATATCGCGGCCGAGGATCAAGAGACCCAGTACTTC.